These 27 T cell receptor beta chains originate from one sample sequenced in a study of blood T cell repertoires in COVID-19. The data were produced by immunoSEQ multiplex PCR, yet TCRdb's version contains in-frame clones alone and is incomplete. The sample has about 200,000 clones, approximately 86% seen once. What was sequenced was peripheral blood. These receptors were collected from a man in his fifties or sixties with COVID-19, enrolled during active disease.

The chain combines TRBV30 with TRBJ1-2; no clear D. The V and J ends lost 3 bases and 3 bases respectively, with 11 bases between them. The CDR3 has 13 residues. Germline CDR1 reads GTSNPN; CDR2 reads SVGIG (reference sequence). The chain's CDR3 is CAWSALRYYGYTF. CDR3 sequence (DNA): TGTGCCTGGAGCGCCCTGAGGTACTATGGCTACACCTTC.

This chain uses TRBV10-1 with TRBJ2-1, with TRBD2 matching 11 bases. CDR1 is WNHNN, CDR2 SYGVQD, per germline (reference sequence). V was clipped by 3 bases and J by 6 bases; unmatched bases: 10. CDR3 length: 17 residues. The CDR3 protein is CASSDLTGTSGFNEQFF. The DNA for the CDR3 is TGCGCCAGCAGTGACCTAACCGGGACTAGCGGTTTCAATGAGCAGTTCTTC.

This sequence joins TRBV12-5 and TRBJ1-6; D gene uncertain. Deletions cut 1 base from V and 7 bases from J, with 8 bases between. CDR3 length equals 14 residues. The V gene's germline CDR1 is LGHNT and CDR2 FRNRAP. Written as DNA, the CDR3 is TGTGCTAGTGGTTTGGGGCAGAAAAATTCACCCCTCCACTTT. This sequence encodes CASGLGQKNSPLHF.

The J gene is TRBJ2-6, the V gene TRBV5-1; possible D gene TRBD1, 6 bases. V lost 3 bases and J lost 4, with 14 bases in between. The CDR3 consists of 16 residues. Per the germline V gene, CDR1 is SGHRS and CDR2 is YFSETQ. In DNA, the CDR3 is TGCGCCAGCAGCTATCGGACAGCTAGAGGGGCCAACGTCCTGACTTTC. Translation gives CASSYRTARGANVLTF.

This sequence joins TRBV2 and TRBJ2-1, with a possible D match to TRBD2 (6 bases). The CDR3 runs to 16 residues. Trimming took 7 bases from V and 0 from J, leaving 16 bases between them. The germline CDR1 and CDR2 sequences are SNHLY and FYNNEI. The CDR3 DNA is TGTGCCAGCATTCCTCGGGGCGGGATCTCCTACAATGAGCAGTTCTTC. It encodes CASIPRGGISYNEQFF.

This clone has just one count. The chain is built from TRBV29-1 and TRBJ1-1; a weak D match, TRBD1 (5 bases). Germline V gene sequence: CDR1 SQVTM, CDR2 ANQGSEA. Trimming took 1 base from V and 7 from J, leaving 10 bases between them. This CDR3 has 12 amino acids. The CDR3 protein is CSVEGWGDEAFF. The CDR3 DNA reads as TGCAGCGTTGAAGGCTGGGGCGATGAAGCTTTCTTT.

The genes are TRBV6-2 or TRBV6-3 and TRBJ2-7; 10 positions agree with TRBD1. This CDR3 spans 15 amino acids. Germline trimming cut 5 bases from V and 5 bases from J; bases unmatched to any gene: 9. Germline V gene lookup returns CDR1 MNHEY and CDR2 SVGEGT. CDR3 sequence reads: CASSDPGQGRNEQYF. The CDR3, as DNA: TGTGCCAGCAGTGACCCGGGACAGGGGCGGAACGAGCAGTACTTC.

V gene TRBV16 combines with J gene TRBJ1-6; D unresolved. Germline values: CDR1 KGHSY, CDR2 FQNENV. This CDR3 contains 16 residues. V lost 0 bases and J lost 4, with 10 bases in between. CDR3 bases: TGTGCCAGCAGCCAATCGAGGCAGAATTATAATTCACCCCTCCACTTT. It encodes CASSQSRQNYNSPLHF.

V usage is TRBV7-2 and J usage is TRBJ1-2, with 8 bases fitting TRBD1. Germline values: CDR1 SGHTA, CDR2 FQGNSA. This CDR3 is 15 amino acids long. Trimming took 1 base from V and 7 from J; bases not matched to a gene: 8. DNA for the CDR3: TGTGCCAGCAGCTTAGGGCGGACGGGACAGGCTGGCTACACCTTC. It translates to CASSLGRTGQAGYTF.

The chain recombines TRBV28 with TRBJ1-4; D is undetermined. Trimming took off 2 bases at V and 7 bases at J, with 11 bases between the two ends. The CDR3 is made up of 14 amino acids. CDR1 MDHEN and CDR2 SYDVKM come from the germline V gene. The CDR3 DNA sequence: TGTGCCAGCAGTTTAGCCGGGGAGGGTGAAAAACTGTTTTTT. Its protein product is CASSLAGEGEKLFF.

On this clone itself: Other DNA sequences of this sample code for an identical CDR3. V and J are TRBV19 and TRBJ1-5, with TRBD1 matching over 9 bases. With 8 bases clipped from V and 3 bases from J, the junction kept 5 bases outside the gene matches. Germline V lookup: CDR1 LNHDA, CDR2 SQIVND (reference sequence). The CDR3 extends over 14 amino acids. CDR3 amino acids: CASGGDRDNQPQHF. The CDR3 region has the DNA TGTGCCAGTGGGGGGGACAGGGACAATCAGCCCCAGCATTTT.

This chain uses TRBV15 with TRBJ1-4, with 8 bases lining up with TRBD1. The CDR3 spans 15 residues. The germline gives CDR1 LNHNV, CDR2 YYDKDF (reference sequence). With 2 bases clipped from V and 5 bases from J, the junction kept 4 bases outside the gene matches. The CDR3, as DNA: TGTGCCACCAGCAGACTGAGACAGGGGAATGAAAAACTGTTTTTT. Amino acid sequence: CATSRLRQGNEKLFF.

This chain connects TRBV7-9 to TRBJ1-1, with D perhaps TRBD1 (5 bases). The V gene lost 6 bases and the J gene lost 5 bases, with 13 bases spanning the gap. This CDR3 comprises 13 residues. CDR1 is SEHNR and CDR2 is FQNEAQ in the germline V gene (reference sequence). CDR3 sequence (DNA): TGTGCCAGCAGGTACCAGGGTTGGACTGAAGCTTTCTTT. Encoded protein: CASRYQGWTEAFF.

This chain joins TRBV10-1 and TRBJ2-2, with D tentatively TRBD1 (7 bases). The ends were cut back, 5 bases at V and 3 bases at J, with 19 bases in the middle. The CDR3 runs to 17 residues. Germline assignment: CDR1 WNHNN and CDR2 SYGVQD (reference sequence). CDR3 bases: TGCGCCAGCAGTCATCCCAGGGGGGCTCATGACACCGGGGAGCTGTTTTTT. It specifies CASSHPRGAHDTGELFF.

The chain carries TRBV12-3 or TRBV12-4 and TRBJ1-1, with D unresolved. CDR3 length: 13 amino acids. The germline V and J ends were trimmed by 5 bases and 0 bases, with 7 bases remaining between them. The CDR3 sequence is CASSQNLNTEAFF. As DNA, the CDR3 is TGTGCCAGCAGTCAAAATCTGAACACTGAAGCTTTCTTT.

This clone was picked up many times. This chain links TRBV9 with TRBJ2-7, with a weak D call TRBD2 (5 bases). CDR1 is SGDLS, CDR2 YYNGEE, per germline. This CDR3 region has 15 residues. Trimming left V 0 bases short and J 4 bases short, with 14 bases between. For the CDR3, the DNA is TGTGCCAGCAGCGTAGGAGGCGGGTTGGAGTACGAGCAGTACTTC. Residues: CASSVGGGLEYEQYF.

The J gene is TRBJ2-3, the V gene TRBV28; 12 nucleotides line up with TRBD2. The CDR3 totals 16 residues. V was clipped by 5 bases and J by 3 bases; unmatched bases: 6. The V gene's germline CDR1 is MDHEN and CDR2 SYDVKM. CDR3 DNA sequence: TGTGCCAGCAGTCCTAGACTAGCGGGAGTGACAGATACGCAGTATTTT. Protein sequence: CASSPRLAGVTDTQYF.

The chain employs TRBV2 and TRBJ1-1; D call uncertain. The germline CDR1 and CDR2 sequences are SNHLY and FYNNEI. V lost 3 bases and J 2 bases, leaving 7 bases between the germline ends. This CDR3 has 13 residues. The CDR3 DNA reads TGTGCCAGCAGTGACACACTAAACACTGAAGCTTTCTTT. Protein: CASSDTLNTEAFF.

The chain uses TRBV30 and TRBJ1-1, with D possibly matching TRBD1 (6 bases). Germline CDR1 GTSNPN, CDR2 SVGIG (reference sequence). Trimming stripped 3 bases from V and 3 bases from J, with 14 bases between. The CDR3 has 14 residues. The CDR3 nucleotides are TGTGCCTGGAGGGAACAGGGAAAGCACACTGAAGCTTTCTTT. Protein sequence: CAWREQGKHTEAFF. The variable domain in full, completed from reference TRBV30 and TRBJ1-1, reads SQTIHQWPATLVQPVGSPLSLECTVEGTSNPNLYWYRQAAGRGLQLLFYSVGIGQISSEVPQNLSASRPQDRQFILSSKKLLLSDSGFYLCAWREQGKHTEAFFGQGTRLTVV.

This sequence joins TRBV19 and TRBJ1-6; D remains unclear. Germline V CDR1 and CDR2: LNHDA, SQIVND (reference sequence). V lost 3 bases and J lost 8, with 14 bases in between. The CDR3 has 15 amino acids. CDR3 nucleotide sequence: TGTGCCAGTAGTATTACCGGCGGGTTTGATTCACCCCTCCACTTT. It yields the protein CASSITGGFDSPLHF.

The chain employs TRBV5-1 and TRBJ1-2, with 9 bases that match TRBD1. The CDR3 runs 18 residues. Germline CDR1 reads SGHRS; CDR2 reads YFSETQ. With V trimmed by 1 base and J by 6 bases, 16 bases remained unmatched. The chain's CDR3 is CASSLRGMPGTGLDGYTF. CDR3 coding DNA: TGCGCCAGCAGCTTGAGGGGCATGCCCGGGACAGGGCTGGATGGCTACACCTTC.

This clone was detected once. V and J are TRBV7-8 and TRBJ2-5, with 9 nucleotides matching TRBD1. The CDR3 totals 15 residues. V shed 1 base, J shed 5 bases, and the junction held 5 bases outside the gene matches. From germline, CDR1 is SGHVS and CDR2 FQNEAQ. The CDR3 spells CASSLVGQGRETQYF. For the CDR3, the DNA is TGTGCCAGCAGCTTAGTCGGACAGGGGAGGGAGACCCAGTACTTC.

V and J are TRBV19 and TRBJ2-3, with 8 bases that match TRBD1. The germline CDR1 and CDR2 sequences are LNHDA and SQIVND (reference sequence). Losses at the gene ends were 5 bases for V and 5 bases for J; bases not matched to a gene: 6. The length of the CDR3 is 14 residues. CDR3 loop: CASSRTGWGDTQYF. DNA of the CDR3: TGTGCCAGTAGTCGGACAGGGTGGGGAGATACGCAGTATTTT.

J is TRBJ1-6 and V is TRBV19, with TRBD1 as a possible D gene (5 bases). The ends were cut back, 4 bases at V and 6 bases at J, with 16 bases in the middle. CDR1 is LNHDA, CDR2 SQIVND, per germline (reference sequence). The CDR3 is 16 amino acids. The CDR3 reads CASSSWSAGLNSPLHF. CDR3 sequence (DNA): TGTGCCAGTAGTAGTTGGTCGGCAGGGCTTAATTCACCCCTCCACTTT.

The rearrangement joins TRBV9 to TRBJ2-3, with D perhaps TRBD2 (6 bases). The CDR3 extends over 16 amino acids. Germline V gene data show CDR1 as SGDLS and CDR2 as YYNGEE. Trimming took 4 bases from V and 4 from J, leaving 19 bases between them. The DNA of the CDR3 is TGTGCCAGCAGCCCGTGGGCGGGACCCCCCGCAGATACGCAGTATTTT. It codes for CASSPWAGPPADTQYF.

V usage is TRBV6-2 or TRBV6-3 and J usage is TRBJ1-2, with 7 bases fitting TRBD1. CDR3 length: 11 residues. The V gene's germline CDR1 is MNHEY and CDR2 SVGEGT. V shed 6 bases, J shed 8 bases, and the junction held 3 bases outside the gene matches. CDR3 sequence: CASSQGVGYTF. DNA for the CDR3: TGTGCCAGCAGCCAGGGGGTCGGCTACACCTTC.

The rearrangement uses TRBV7-9 and TRBJ2-7; D possibly corresponds to TRBD1 (6 bases). Germline-derived CDR1 and CDR2 are SEHNR and FQNEAQ (reference sequence). The ends were cut back, 1 base at V and 6 bases at J, with 10 bases in the middle. This CDR3 has 13 residues. The CDR3 region is CASSLVTRGEQYF. Here the CDR3 DNA reads TGTGCCAGCAGCTTAGTTACCAGGGGCGAGCAGTACTTC.